Described below is a single TCR beta chain sequence and its context. Only in-frame clones appear in the TCRdb table, and some are missing; sequencing was by immunoSEQ multiplex PCR. This table has approximately 52,000 clones, approximately 77% appearing once. Deletions cut 2 bases from V and 4 bases from J, with 9 bases between. Looked up from germline, CDR1 is MNHEY and CDR2 is SVGAGI. This CDR3 contains 14 residues. This record belongs to a study of PD-L1 blockade in urothelial cancer. The wider study: Patients had undergone 0 to 3 prior chemotherapy regimens. Blood was tested 3 weeks (second dose) and 6 weeks into treatment. Median T cell yield per blood sample was 120,000 to 150,000 cells.

The specimen was PBMCs, collected around atezolizumab (anti-PD-L1) treatment. The TCR comes from a man aged 70 or older with urothelial cancer. The V gene is TRBV6-5, the J gene TRBJ1-3, with D tentatively TRBD1 (5 bases). CDR3 in amino acids: CASSYRGLGNTIYF. DNA of the CDR3: TGTGCCAGCAGTTACAGGGGCTTAGGAAACACCATATATTTT.